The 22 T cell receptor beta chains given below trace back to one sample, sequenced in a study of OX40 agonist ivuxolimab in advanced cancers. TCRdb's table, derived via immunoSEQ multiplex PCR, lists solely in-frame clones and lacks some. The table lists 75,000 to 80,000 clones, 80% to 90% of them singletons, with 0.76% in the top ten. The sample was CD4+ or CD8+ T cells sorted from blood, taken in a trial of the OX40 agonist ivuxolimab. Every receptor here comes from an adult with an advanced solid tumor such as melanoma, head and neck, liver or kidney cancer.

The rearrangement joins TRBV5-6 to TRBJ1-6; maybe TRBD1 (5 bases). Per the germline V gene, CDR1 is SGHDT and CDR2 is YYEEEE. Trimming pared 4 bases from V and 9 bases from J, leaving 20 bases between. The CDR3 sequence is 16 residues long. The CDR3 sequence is CASSPRGQLLGSPLHF. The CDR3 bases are TGTGCCAGCAGCCCACGGGGCCAGCTGTTAGGTTCACCCCTCCACTTT.

CDR3 DNA sequence: TGTGCCAGCAGTGACTCGGGGACAGGGACCCCAGGATTTATGTTCTTC. Translated, it gives CASSDSGTGTPGFMFF. The chain carries TRBV6-4 and TRBJ2-1, with 9 bases that match TRBD1. The V gene's germline CDR1 is MRHNA and CDR2 SNTAGT. CDR3 length: 16 residues. The J segment lost 15 bases and the V segment lost 0 bases, leaving 15 bases of the junction unmatched.

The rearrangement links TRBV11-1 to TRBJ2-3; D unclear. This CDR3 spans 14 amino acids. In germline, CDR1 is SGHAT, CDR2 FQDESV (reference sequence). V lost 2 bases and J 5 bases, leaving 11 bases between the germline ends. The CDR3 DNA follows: TGTGCCAGCAGCTTAATAACCCCACAAGATACGCAGTATTTT. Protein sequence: CASSLITPQDTQYF.

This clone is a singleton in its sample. CDR3 DNA sequence: TGCGCCAGCAGCCCTGGGGCTAGCGGGAACCTAGAGACCCAGTACTTC. It yields the protein CASSPGASGNLETQYF. This chain links TRBV5-1 with TRBJ2-5, with 9 nucleotides matching TRBD2. CDR1 SGHRS and CDR2 YFSETQ come from the germline V gene. CDR3 size: 16 residues. V trimming: 4 bases; J trimming: 4 bases; junction bases outside the gene matches: 11.

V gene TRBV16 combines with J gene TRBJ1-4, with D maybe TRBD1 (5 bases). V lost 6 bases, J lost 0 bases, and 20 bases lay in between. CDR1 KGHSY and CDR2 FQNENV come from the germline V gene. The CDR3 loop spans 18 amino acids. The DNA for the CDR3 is TGTGCCAGCAGACAAGGGGACGGCATTTGGCCAACTAATGAAAAACTGTTTTTT. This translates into CASRQGDGIWPTNEKLFF.

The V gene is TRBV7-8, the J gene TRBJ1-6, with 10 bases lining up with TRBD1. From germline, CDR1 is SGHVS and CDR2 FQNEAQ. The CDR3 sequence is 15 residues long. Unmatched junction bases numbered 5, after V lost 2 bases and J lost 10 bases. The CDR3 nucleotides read TGTGCCAGCAGCTTAAGCGGGACAGGGGTGTCACCCCTCCACTTT. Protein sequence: CASSLSGTGVSPLHF.

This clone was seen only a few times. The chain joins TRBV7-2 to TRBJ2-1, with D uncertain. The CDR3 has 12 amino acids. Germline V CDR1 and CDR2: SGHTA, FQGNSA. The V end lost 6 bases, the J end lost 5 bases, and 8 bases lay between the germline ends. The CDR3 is CASRLSNNEQFF. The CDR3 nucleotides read TGTGCCAGCAGACTCTCAAACAATGAGCAGTTCTTC.

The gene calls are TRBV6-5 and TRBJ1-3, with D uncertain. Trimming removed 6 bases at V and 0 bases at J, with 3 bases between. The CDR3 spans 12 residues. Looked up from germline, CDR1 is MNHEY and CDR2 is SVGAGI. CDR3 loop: CASRSSGNTIYF. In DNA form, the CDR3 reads TGTGCCAGCAGGAGCTCTGGAAACACCATATATTTT.

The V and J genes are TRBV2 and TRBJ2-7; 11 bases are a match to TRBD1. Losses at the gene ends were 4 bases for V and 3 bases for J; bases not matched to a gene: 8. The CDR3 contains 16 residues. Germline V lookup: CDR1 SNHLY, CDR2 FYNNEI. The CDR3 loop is CASSAGQGAGNYEQYF. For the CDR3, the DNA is TGTGCCAGCAGTGCCGGACAGGGGGCCGGGAACTACGAGCAGTACTTC.

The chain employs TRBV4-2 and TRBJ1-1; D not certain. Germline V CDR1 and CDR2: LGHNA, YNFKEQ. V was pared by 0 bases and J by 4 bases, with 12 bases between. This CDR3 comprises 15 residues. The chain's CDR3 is CASSQDPGGGTEAFF. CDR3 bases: TGTGCCAGCAGCCAAGATCCCGGCGGCGGCACTGAAGCTTTCTTT.

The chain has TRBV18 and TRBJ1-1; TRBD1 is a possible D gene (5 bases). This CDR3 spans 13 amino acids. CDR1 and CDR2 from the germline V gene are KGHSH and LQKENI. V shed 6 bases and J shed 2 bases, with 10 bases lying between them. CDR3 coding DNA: TGTGCCAGCTCCGAAGGGGTCAACACTGAAGCTTTCTTT. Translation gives CASSEGVNTEAFF. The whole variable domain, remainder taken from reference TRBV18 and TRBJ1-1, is NAGVMQNPRHLVRRRGQEARLRCSPMKGHSHVYWYRQLPEEGLKFMVYLQKENIIDESGMPKERFSAEFPKEGPSILRIQQVVRGDSAAYFCASSEGVNTEAFFGQGTRLTVV.

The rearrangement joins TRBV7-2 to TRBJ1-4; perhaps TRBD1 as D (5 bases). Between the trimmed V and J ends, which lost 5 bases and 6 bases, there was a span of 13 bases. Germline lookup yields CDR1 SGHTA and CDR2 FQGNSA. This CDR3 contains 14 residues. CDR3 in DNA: TGTGCCAGCAGCCCGGCCAGGGCTCATGAAAAACTGTTTTTT. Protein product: CASSPARAHEKLFF.

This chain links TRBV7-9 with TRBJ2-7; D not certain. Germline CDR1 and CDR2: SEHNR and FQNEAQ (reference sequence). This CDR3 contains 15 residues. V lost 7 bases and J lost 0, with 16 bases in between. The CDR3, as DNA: TGTGCCAGCATCCGGGCCGGTCCTAGCTCCTACGAGCAGTACTTC. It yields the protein CASIRAGPSSYEQYF.

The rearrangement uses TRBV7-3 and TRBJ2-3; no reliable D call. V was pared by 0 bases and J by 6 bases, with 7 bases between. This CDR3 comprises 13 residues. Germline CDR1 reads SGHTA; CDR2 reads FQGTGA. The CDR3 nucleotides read TGTGCCAGCAGCTTAACAGTACTCGATACGCAGTATTTT. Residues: CASSLTVLDTQYF.

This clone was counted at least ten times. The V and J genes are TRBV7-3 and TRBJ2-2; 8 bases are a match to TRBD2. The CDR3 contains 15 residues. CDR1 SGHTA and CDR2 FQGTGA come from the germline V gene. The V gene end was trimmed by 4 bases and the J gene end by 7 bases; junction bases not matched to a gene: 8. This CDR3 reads CASSSSGTRGGELFF. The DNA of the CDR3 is TGTGCCAGCAGCTCTTCCGGGACTAGGGGCGGGGAGCTGTTTTTT. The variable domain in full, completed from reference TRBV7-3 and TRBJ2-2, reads GAGVSQTPSNKVTEKGKYVELRCDPISGHTALYWYRQSLGQGPEFLIYFQGTGAADDSGLPNDRFFAVRPEGSVSTLKIQRTERGDSAVYLCASSSSGTRGGELFFGEGSRLTVL.

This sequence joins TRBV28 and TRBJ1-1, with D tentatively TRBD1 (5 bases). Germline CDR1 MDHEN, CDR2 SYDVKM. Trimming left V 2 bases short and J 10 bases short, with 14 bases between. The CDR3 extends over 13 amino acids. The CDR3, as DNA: TGTGCCAGCAGTTTAGAGGGGCGGGGGACAGCTTTCTTT. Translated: CASSLEGRGTAFF. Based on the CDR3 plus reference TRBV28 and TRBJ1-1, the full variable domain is DVKVTQSSRYLVKRTGEKVFLECVQDMDHENMFWYRQDPGLGLRLIYFSYDVKMKEKGDIPEGYSVSREKKERFSLILESASTNQTSMYLCASSLEGRGTAFFGQGTRLTVV.

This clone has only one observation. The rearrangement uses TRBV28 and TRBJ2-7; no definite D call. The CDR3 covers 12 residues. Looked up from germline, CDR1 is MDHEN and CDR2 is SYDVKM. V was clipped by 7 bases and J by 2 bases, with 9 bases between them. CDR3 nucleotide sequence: TGTGCCAGCACGGAAGGGACCTACGAGCAGTACTTC. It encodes CASTEGTYEQYF. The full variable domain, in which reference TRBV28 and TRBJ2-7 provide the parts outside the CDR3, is DVKVTQSSRYLVKRTGEKVFLECVQDMDHENMFWYRQDPGLGLRLIYFSYDVKMKEKGDIPEGYSVSREKKERFSLILESASTNQTSMYLCASTEGTYEQYFGPGTRLTVT.

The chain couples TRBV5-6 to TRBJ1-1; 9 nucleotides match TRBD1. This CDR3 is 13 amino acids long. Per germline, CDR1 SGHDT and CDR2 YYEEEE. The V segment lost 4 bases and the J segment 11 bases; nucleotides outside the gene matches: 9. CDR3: CASSTPPGTGAFF. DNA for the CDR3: TGTGCCAGCAGCACTCCCCCGGGGACAGGGGCTTTCTTT.

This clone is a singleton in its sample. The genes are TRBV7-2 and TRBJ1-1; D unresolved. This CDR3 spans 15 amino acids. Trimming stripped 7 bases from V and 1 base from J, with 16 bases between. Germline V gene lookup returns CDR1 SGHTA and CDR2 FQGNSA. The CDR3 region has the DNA TGTGCCAGCACTCCCGGGCCTGCCGCGAACACTGAAGCTTTCTTT. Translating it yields CASTPGPAANTEAFF. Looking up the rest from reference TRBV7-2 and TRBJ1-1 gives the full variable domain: GAGVSQSPSNKVTEKGKDVELRCDPISGHTALYWYRQSLGQGLEFLIYFQGNSAPDKSGLPSDRFSAERTGGSVSTLTIQRTQQEDSAVYLCASTPGPAANTEAFFGQGTRLTVV.

DNA of the CDR3: TGTGCCAGCAGTGAAAGGCCGAACACTGAAGCTTTCTTT. This gives the protein CASSERPNTEAFF. The genes are TRBV6-1 and TRBJ1-1; D remains unclear. This CDR3 contains 13 residues. V lost 2 bases, J lost 1 base, and 5 bases lay in between. Germline lookup yields CDR1 MNHNS and CDR2 SASEGT.

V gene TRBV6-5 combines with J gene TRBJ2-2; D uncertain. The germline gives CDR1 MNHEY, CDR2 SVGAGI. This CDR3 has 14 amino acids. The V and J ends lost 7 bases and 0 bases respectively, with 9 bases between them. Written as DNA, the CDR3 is TGTGCCAGCACCTCGGCCGCGAACACCGGGGAGCTGTTTTTT. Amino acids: CASTSAANTGELFF.

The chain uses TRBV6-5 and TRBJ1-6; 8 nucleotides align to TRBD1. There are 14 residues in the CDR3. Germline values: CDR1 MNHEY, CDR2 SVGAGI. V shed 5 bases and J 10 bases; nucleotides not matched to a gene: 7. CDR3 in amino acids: CASSRGQGESPLHF. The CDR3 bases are TGTGCCAGCAGTCGTGGACAGGGAGAATCACCCCTCCACTTT.